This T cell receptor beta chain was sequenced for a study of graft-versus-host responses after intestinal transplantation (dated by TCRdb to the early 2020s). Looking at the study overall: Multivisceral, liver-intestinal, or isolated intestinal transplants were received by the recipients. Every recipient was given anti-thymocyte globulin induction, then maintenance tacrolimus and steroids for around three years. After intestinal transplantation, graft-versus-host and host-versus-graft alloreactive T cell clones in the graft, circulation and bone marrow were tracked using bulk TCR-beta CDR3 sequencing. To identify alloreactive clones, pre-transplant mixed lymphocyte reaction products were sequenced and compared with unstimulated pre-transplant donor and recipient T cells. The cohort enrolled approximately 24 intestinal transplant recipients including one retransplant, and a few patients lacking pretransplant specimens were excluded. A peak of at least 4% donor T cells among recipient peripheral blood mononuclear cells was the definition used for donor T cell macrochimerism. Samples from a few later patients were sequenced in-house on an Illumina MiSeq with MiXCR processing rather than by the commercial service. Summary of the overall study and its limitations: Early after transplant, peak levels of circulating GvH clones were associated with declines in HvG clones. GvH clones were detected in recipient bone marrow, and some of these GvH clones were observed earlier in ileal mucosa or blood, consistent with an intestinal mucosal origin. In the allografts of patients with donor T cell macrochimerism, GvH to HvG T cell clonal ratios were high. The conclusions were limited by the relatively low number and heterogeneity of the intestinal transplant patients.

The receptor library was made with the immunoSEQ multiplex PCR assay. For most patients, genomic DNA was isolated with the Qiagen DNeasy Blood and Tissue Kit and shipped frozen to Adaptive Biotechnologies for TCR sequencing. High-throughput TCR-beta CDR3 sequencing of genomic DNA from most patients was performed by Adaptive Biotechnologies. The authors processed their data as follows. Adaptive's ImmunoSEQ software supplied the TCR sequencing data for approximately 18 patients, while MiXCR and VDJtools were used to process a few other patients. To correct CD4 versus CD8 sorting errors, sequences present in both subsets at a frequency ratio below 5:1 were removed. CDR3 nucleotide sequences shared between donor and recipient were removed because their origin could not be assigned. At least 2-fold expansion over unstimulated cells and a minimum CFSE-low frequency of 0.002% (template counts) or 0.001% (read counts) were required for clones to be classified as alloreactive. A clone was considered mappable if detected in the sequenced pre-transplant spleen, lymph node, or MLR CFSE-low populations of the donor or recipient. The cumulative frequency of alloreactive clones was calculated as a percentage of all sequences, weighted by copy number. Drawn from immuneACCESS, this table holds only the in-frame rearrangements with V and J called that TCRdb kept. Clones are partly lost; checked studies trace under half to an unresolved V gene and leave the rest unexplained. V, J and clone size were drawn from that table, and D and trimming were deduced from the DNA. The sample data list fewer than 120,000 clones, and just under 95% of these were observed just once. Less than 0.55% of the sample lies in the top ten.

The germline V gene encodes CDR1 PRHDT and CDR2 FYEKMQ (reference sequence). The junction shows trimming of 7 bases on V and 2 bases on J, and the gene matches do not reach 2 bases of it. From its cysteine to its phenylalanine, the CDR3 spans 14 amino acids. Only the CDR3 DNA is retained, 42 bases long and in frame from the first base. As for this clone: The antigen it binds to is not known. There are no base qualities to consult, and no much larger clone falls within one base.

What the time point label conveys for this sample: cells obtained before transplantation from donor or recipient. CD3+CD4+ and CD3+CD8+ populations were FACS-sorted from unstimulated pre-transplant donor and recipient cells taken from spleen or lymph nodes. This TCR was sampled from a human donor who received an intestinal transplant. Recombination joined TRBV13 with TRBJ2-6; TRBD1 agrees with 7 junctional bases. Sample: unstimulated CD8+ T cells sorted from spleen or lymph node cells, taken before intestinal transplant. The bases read TGTGCCAGCACCACAGGGGCTGGGGCCAACGTCCTGACTTTC. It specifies CASTTGAGANVLTF.